This T cell receptor (beta chain) comes out of a study of cytomegalovirus exposure and HLA in healthy donors. CDR1 is SGHRS and CDR2 is YFSETQ in the germline V gene. The length of the CDR3 is 18 residues. With 4 bases clipped from V and 5 bases from J, the junction kept 19 bases outside the gene matches. The PCR had 60 Vbeta and 13 Jbeta primers. Only in-frame clones appear in the TCRdb table, and some are missing; sequencing was by immunoSEQ multiplex PCR. The table lists about 59,000 clones, around 83% of them singletons. Sequenced: PBMCs. The origin of this receptor is a human donor in good health. The chain combines TRBV5-1 with TRBJ1-1, with 8 bases aligning to TRBD1. CDR3 DNA sequence: TGCGCCAGCAGCAAGACGCCACGACAGGGGCACGGCGGGACTGAAGCTTTCTTT. It yields the protein CASSKTPRQGHGGTEAFF.